This T cell receptor (beta chain) was recorded in a study of blood T cells in healthy people across ages. No fewer than 7 million PBMCs went into each sample. With a J-beta primer mix and a sample-barcoded 5' primer, a second PCR ran about 6 to 11 cycles. Through a template-switch adaptor with 12 random nucleotides, each cDNA molecule received a tag. A single record per CDR3 protein comes from TCRdb applying MiXCR to the 5' RACE reads. The data hold approximately 960,000 distinct CDR3 sequences, with about 29% observed a single time. These data also formed part of another study, on T cells of mothers and their children.

The sequencing sample was made of blood. This sequence originates from a woman in her 40s in good health.

CDR3 residues: CASSLVSGRAEAFF. CDR3 nucleotides: TGTGCCAGCAGCTTAGTATCAGGGAGGGCTGAAGCTTTCTTT. The chain recombines TRBV7-8 with TRBJ1-1; weak D call: TRBD1 (5 bases). V lost 1 base, J lost 6 bases, and 12 bases lay in between. The CDR3 has 14 residues. The V gene's germline CDR1 is SGHVS and CDR2 FQNEAQ. The entire variable domain, with the rest obtained from reference TRBV7-8 and TRBJ1-1, is as follows: GAGVSQSPRYKVAKRGQDVALRCDPISGHVSLFWYQQALGQGPEFLTYFQNEAQLDKSGLPSDRFFAERPEGSVSTLKIQRTQQEDSAVYLCASSLVSGRAEAFFGQGTRLTVV.